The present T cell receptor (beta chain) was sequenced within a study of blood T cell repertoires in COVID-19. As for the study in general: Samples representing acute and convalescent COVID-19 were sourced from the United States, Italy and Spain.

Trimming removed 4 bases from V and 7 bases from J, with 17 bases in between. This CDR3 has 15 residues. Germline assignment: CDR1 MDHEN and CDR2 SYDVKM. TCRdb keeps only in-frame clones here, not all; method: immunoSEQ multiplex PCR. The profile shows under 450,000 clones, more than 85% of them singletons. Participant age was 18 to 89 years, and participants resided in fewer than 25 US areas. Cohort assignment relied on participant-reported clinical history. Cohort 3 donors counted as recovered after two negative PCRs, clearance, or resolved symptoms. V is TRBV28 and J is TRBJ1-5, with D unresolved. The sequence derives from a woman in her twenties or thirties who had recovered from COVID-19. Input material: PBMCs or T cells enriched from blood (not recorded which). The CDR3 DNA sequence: TGTGCCAGCAGTTACTACCGGGCCGAGGGCCAGCCCCAGCATTTT. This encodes CASSYYRAEGQPQHF.